This is a list of T cell receptor beta chains from one sample in a study of CD8+ T cells in alopecia areata. The table came from immunoSEQ multiplex PCR; TCRdb's copy has only in-frame clones and leaves some out. The sample consists of approximately 59,000 clones, 45% to 55% of them appearing once. Here the sequenced sample was CD8+ T cells sorted from blood, taken at week 0. Receptors were obtained from a human donor with alopecia areata. CDR3s include the opening cysteine and the closing phenylalanine or tryptophan. Fields, in order: V gene, clone size, J gene, D gene, CDR3 DNA, CDR3 protein. A D gene is named only where the DNA matches it firmly. Not every row has a clone size; where given, it reads once, few, many or a size class.

V: TRBV30; size: few; J: TRBJ2-7; D: NA; DNA: TGTGCCTGGAGTGTACAAGTGGGGGTCAGTCCGTACGAGCAGTACTTC; CDR3: CAWSVQVGVSPYEQYF
V: TRBV30; size: NA; J: TRBJ2-7; D: NA; DNA: TGTGCCTGGAGTGTCCTACCCCTCTACGAGCAGTACTTC; CDR3: CAWSVLPLYEQYF
V: TRBV2; size: NA; J: TRBJ2-7; D: NA; DNA: TGTGCCAGCAGTGGTTTGTTATCGGTATCCGCCTACGAGCAGTACTTC; CDR3: CASSGLLSVSAYEQYF
V: TRBV4-2; size: NA; J: TRBJ1-5; D: NA; DNA: TGTGCCAGCAGCCAAGGGGTAGGCCAGCCCCAGCATTTT; CDR3: CASSQGVGQPQHF
V: TRBV29-1; size: few; J: TRBJ2-1; D: TRBD1; DNA: TGCAGCGTTGACCCGAGACAGGGATACAATGAGCAGTTCTTC; CDR3: CSVDPRQGYNEQFF
V: TRBV4-1; size: NA; J: TRBJ2-2; D: NA; DNA: TGCGCCAGCAGCGGAGTTTTACAGGGCCGGACCGGGGAGCTGTTTTTT; CDR3: CASSGVLQGRTGELFF
V: TRBV9; size: NA; J: TRBJ2-7; D: NA; DNA: TGTGCCAGCGGCGGACTGACTCTCGAGCAGTACTTC; CDR3: CASGGLTLEQYF
V: TRBV19; size: once; J: TRBJ2-7; D: NA; DNA: TGTGCCAGTAGTGCCACCGGGAGCTCCTACGAGCAGTACTTC; CDR3: CASSATGSSYEQYF
V: TRBV9; size: NA; J: TRBJ2-1; D: TRBD2; DNA: TGTGCCAGCAGCGTTCGGGCTAGCGGGCCCCCTGAGTTCTTC; CDR3: CASSVRASGPPEFF
V: TRBV25-1; size: NA; J: TRBJ2-5; D: NA; DNA: TGTGCCAGCAGTGCGATCGCGAGGGGGCGCGGGGTGGAAGAGACCCAGTACTTC; CDR3: CASSAIARGRGVEETQYF
V: TRBV9; size: NA; J: TRBJ2-7; D: NA; DNA: TGTGCCAGCAGCGTAGGAGGGGCTCTCTCCTACGAGCAGTACTTC; CDR3: CASSVGGALSYEQYF
V: TRBV5-6; size: few; J: TRBJ1-5; D: NA; DNA: TGTGCCAGCAGCGCGGACGGTAGCAATCAGCCCCAGCATTTT; CDR3: CASSADGSNQPQHF
V: TRBV7-2; size: NA; J: TRBJ1-2; D: TRBD1; DNA: TGTGCCGTCCGTTCCGCCGGTCCCGGGACAGGGGGGTATGGCTACACCTTC; CDR3: CAVRSAGPGTGGYGYTF
V: TRBV2; size: NA; J: TRBJ2-7; D: NA; DNA: TGTGCCAGCAGTGAAGAGGTGGACTACGAGCAGTACTTC; CDR3: CASSEEVDYEQYF
V: TRBV7-9; size: NA; J: TRBJ2-1; D: NA; DNA: TGTGCCAGCAGCAAGGGACGCGAGCAGTTCTTC; CDR3: CASSKGREQFF
V: TRBV19; size: NA; J: TRBJ1-1; D: TRBD1; DNA: TGTGCCAGTAGTATAGGGACAGGGAACACTGAAGCTTTCTTT; CDR3: CASSIGTGNTEAFF
V: TRBV29-1; size: NA; J: TRBJ1-1; D: NA; DNA: TGCAGCGTTGAAGGGACAGAGATCCCTGAAGCTTTCTTT; CDR3: CSVEGTEIPEAFF
V: TRBV29-1; size: NA; J: TRBJ1-1; D: NA; DNA: TGCAGCGTTAGAAAGGAACGGGGCGTCACTGAAGCTTTCTTT; CDR3: CSVRKERGVTEAFF
V: TRBV4-1; size: NA; J: TRBJ1-2; D: NA; DNA: TGCGCCAGCAGCCAAGAATCTGGGTATGGCTACACCTTC; CDR3: CASSQESGYGYTF
V: TRBV27; size: few; J: TRBJ2-7; D: NA; DNA: TGTGCCAGCAGTTTGGGGGTGAAGTACGAGCAGTACTTC; CDR3: CASSLGVKYEQYF
V: TRBV15; size: NA; J: TRBJ2-5; D: NA; DNA: TGTGCCACCAAAAACCGGACCCAAGAGACCCAGTACTTC; CDR3: CATKNRTQETQYF
V: TRBV7-8; size: NA; J: TRBJ1-5; D: NA; DNA: TGTGCCAGCAGCTTGGGGGGGGGTCAGCCCCAGCATTTT; CDR3: CASSLGGGQPQHF
V: TRBV5-4; size: NA; J: TRBJ1-1; D: NA; DNA: TGTGCCAGCAGCTTATGGGGGGCTACTGAAGCTTTCTTT; CDR3: CASSLWGATEAFF
V: TRBV19; size: once; J: TRBJ2-7; D: TRBD2; DNA: TGTGCCAGTAGTATAGGATTAGCGGGACTGGACGAGCAGTACTTC; CDR3: CASSIGLAGLDEQYF
V: TRBV30; size: NA; J: TRBJ1-1; D: NA; DNA: TGTGCCTGGAGTGTAGGGACTGAAGCTTTCTTT; CDR3: CAWSVGTEAFF
V: TRBV29-1; size: few; J: TRBJ1-2; D: NA; DNA: TGCAGCGCTGGGGGAGGGCACGACTATGGCTACACCTTC; CDR3: CSAGGGHDYGYTF
V: TRBV27; size: NA; J: TRBJ1-2; D: NA; DNA: TGTGCCAGCAGTTTAGCCAGGGGCGGCTATGGCTACACCTTC; CDR3: CASSLARGGYGYTF
V: TRBV7-8; size: NA; J: TRBJ2-7; D: NA; DNA: TGTGCCAGCAGCTTCGGAAGGAGCGCTTCCTACGAGCAGTACTTC; CDR3: CASSFGRSASYEQYF
V: TRBV4-3; size: few; J: TRBJ1-4; D: NA; DNA: TGCGCCAGCAGCCAAGCCAGGCGGGGGAGCGAAAATGAAAAACTGTTTTTT; CDR3: CASSQARRGSENEKLFF
V: TRBV7-3; size: NA; J: TRBJ2-4; D: TRBD2; DNA: TGTGCCAGCAGCATGGGGACTAGCGGCGAAAACATTCAGTACTTC; CDR3: CASSMGTSGENIQYF
V: TRBV4-1; size: NA; J: TRBJ2-7; D: NA; DNA: TGCGCCAGCAGCCAAGCTCAAGCGGCAAGTTACGAGCAGTACTTC; CDR3: CASSQAQAASYEQYF
V: TRBV9; size: NA; J: TRBJ2-1; D: NA; DNA: TGTGCCAGCAGCCCCCCCGACTGGCATACTGAGCAGTTCTTC; CDR3: CASSPPDWHTEQFF
V: TRBV19; size: NA; J: TRBJ2-7; D: TRBD2; DNA: TGTGCCAGTAGCCTGGGACTAGCGGGATACGAGCAGTACTTC; CDR3: CASSLGLAGYEQYF
V: TRBV27; size: NA; J: TRBJ2-7; D: TRBD1; DNA: TGTGCCAGCAGTATTACAGGGGCCGAGCAGTACTTC; CDR3: CASSITGAEQYF
V: TRBV14; size: few; J: TRBJ2-5; D: NA; DNA: TGTGCCAGCAGCCAAGTTTTACTGGCAGAAAGAGAGACCCAGTACTTC; CDR3: CASSQVLLAERETQYF
V: TRBV4-1; size: NA; J: TRBJ2-7; D: NA; DNA: TGCGCCAGCAGCCAAGGTGTGGACCCTTCTTCGTTGTACTTC; CDR3: CASSQGVDPSSLYF
V: TRBV2; size: many; J: TRBJ2-1; D: TRBD2; DNA: TGTGCCACGACTAGCGGGATGCCCTCCTACAATGAGCAGTTCTTC; CDR3: CATTSGMPSYNEQFF
V: TRBV11-2; size: NA; J: TRBJ2-5; D: NA; DNA: TGTGCCAGCAGCAGCCTCAGGGATAGGTTGGCCCAGTACTTC; CDR3: CASSSLRDRLAQYF
V: TRBV15; size: NA; J: TRBJ1-4; D: NA; DNA: TGTGCCACCAGCAGCCCCCGGGACCCCAATGAAAAACTGTTTTTT; CDR3: CATSSPRDPNEKLFF
V: TRBV7-8; size: NA; J: TRBJ2-7; D: TRBD1; DNA: TGTGCCAGCAGCCCGGGGACAGTAGAGCAGTACTTC; CDR3: CASSPGTVEQYF
V: TRBV7-3; size: NA; J: TRBJ2-3; D: TRBD1; DNA: TGTGCCAGCAGCTTTACAGGGGGGAGCACAGATACGCAGTATTTT; CDR3: CASSFTGGSTDTQYF
V: TRBV19; size: few; J: TRBJ2-4; D: NA; DNA: TGTGCCAGTATGACGGGGACACTAAAAAACATTCAGTACTTC; CDR3: CASMTGTLKNIQYF
V: TRBV14; size: NA; J: TRBJ2-1; D: TRBD2; DNA: TGTGCCAGCAGCCCCCTGTCCCTAGCGGACAATGAGCAGTTCTTC; CDR3: CASSPLSLADNEQFF
V: TRBV6-1; size: NA; J: TRBJ2-1; D: TRBD2; DNA: TGTGCCAGCCCAAGACTAGCGGGATACAATGAGCAGTTCTTC; CDR3: CASPRLAGYNEQFF
V: TRBV25-1; size: few; J: TRBJ2-3; D: NA; DNA: TGTGCCAGCAGTGTCGGGGCCGGTTCCACAGATACGCAGTATTTT; CDR3: CASSVGAGSTDTQYF
V: TRBV29-1; size: once; J: TRBJ1-2; D: NA; DNA: TGCAGCGCGTACTTTATGAGGGTGGACTATGGCTACACCTTC; CDR3: CSAYFMRVDYGYTF
V: TRBV30; size: NA; J: TRBJ2-7; D: TRBD1; DNA: TGTGCCTGGAGTGCCCCCGGACAGGTGGATTCCTACGAGCAGTACTTC; CDR3: CAWSAPGQVDSYEQYF
V: TRBV7-2; size: many; J: TRBJ2-7; D: NA; DNA: TGTGCCAGCAGCTCACGAGGCTCCTACGAGCAGTACTTC; CDR3: CASSSRGSYEQYF
V: TRBV27; size: NA; J: TRBJ2-1; D: NA; DNA: TGTGCCAGCGGGGACATATCCTACAATGAGCAGTTCTTC; CDR3: CASGDISYNEQFF
V: TRBV29-1; size: few; J: TRBJ2-1; D: TRBD2; DNA: TGCAGCGTTGCGACTAGCGTGTACAATGAGCAGTTCTTC; CDR3: CSVATSVYNEQFF
V: TRBV6-6; size: NA; J: TRBJ2-1; D: NA; DNA: TGTGCCAGCAGATACGACAGTAGCTCCTACAATGAGCAGTTCTTC; CDR3: CASRYDSSSYNEQFF
V: TRBV4-1; size: few; J: TRBJ2-7; D: NA; DNA: TGTGCCAGCAGCCAAGATTCGACTAGTCCCTCCTACGAGCAGTACTTC; CDR3: CASSQDSTSPSYEQYF
V: TRBV30; size: NA; J: TRBJ2-4; D: TRBD2; DNA: TGTGCCCAAAAACTAGCGGGAGGCTACATTCAGTACTTC; CDR3: CAQKLAGGYIQYF
V: TRBV4-2; size: NA; J: TRBJ2-7; D: NA; DNA: TGTGCCAGCAGCGCTCTAGCTCTGAGCTCCTACGAGCAGTACTTC; CDR3: CASSALALSSYEQYF
V: TRBV29-1; size: few; J: TRBJ2-1; D: TRBD2; DNA: TGCAGCGCGGGGGGACTAGCGGCAGACAATGAGCAGTTCTTC; CDR3: CSAGGLAADNEQFF
V: TRBV29-1; size: few; J: TRBJ2-7; D: NA; DNA: TGCAGCGTTGAAGCGGACAGTGCCTACGAGCAGTACTTC; CDR3: CSVEADSAYEQYF
V: TRBV30; size: NA; J: TRBJ2-1; D: TRBD2; DNA: TGTGCCTGGTCGGGGGGGAGTAGCCTTATCCCATCCTACAATGAGCAGTTCTTC; CDR3: CAWSGGSSLIPSYNEQFF